These 13 T cell receptor beta chains share one sample of origin, sequenced in a study of cytotoxic CD8 clonotypes in ibrutinib-treated CLL. Measured with immunoSEQ multiplex PCR; TCRdb has only the in-frame clones, and not every one. The sample records around 310,000 clones, almost 80% being singletons. The starting material was PBMCs, obtained before ibrutinib treatment. The receptors were sampled from a human donor with chronic lymphocytic leukemia.

The rearrangement links TRBV28 to TRBJ2-7; D not resolved. V lost 5 bases and J lost 3, with 14 bases in between. This CDR3 is built from 14 residues. The germline gives CDR1 MDHEN, CDR2 SYDVKM. The CDR3 coding sequence is TGTGCCAGCAGTCGAATGTATTCCCGCTACGAGCAGTACTTC. Its protein is CASSRMYSRYEQYF.

This clone was counted only a few times. This rearrangement joins TRBV18 to TRBJ1-2; 8 bases agree with TRBD1. The CDR3 is 14 amino acids. V dropped 4 bases and J dropped 8; count of bases not matched to a gene: 9. CDR1 and CDR2 from the germline V gene are KGHSH and LQKENI. The CDR3 protein is CASSHGQGKQGYTF. The DNA of the CDR3 is TGTGCCAGCTCACACGGACAGGGAAAGCAGGGCTACACCTTC.

This chain uses TRBV4-2 with TRBJ2-7; 7 bases align to TRBD1. Per germline, CDR1 LGHNA and CDR2 YNFKEQ. The J segment lost 2 bases and the V segment lost 2 bases, leaving 9 bases of the junction unmatched. The CDR3 runs to 16 residues. CDR3 DNA sequence: TGTGCCAGCAGCCAACCCCCCGGGACAGATACCTACGAGCAGTACTTC. Residues: CASSQPPGTDTYEQYF.

The rearrangement links TRBV9 to TRBJ2-3; no definite D call. The CDR3 totals 13 residues. CDR1 SGDLS and CDR2 YYNGEE come from the germline V gene. Trimming pared 0 bases from V and 6 bases from J, leaving 8 bases between. For the CDR3, the DNA is TGTGCCAGCAGCGTAGCCGACCCTGATACGCAGTATTTT. Its translation is CASSVADPDTQYF.

Remarks on this clone: The identical CDR3 is also encoded by other nucleotide sequences in the sample. This chain joins TRBV9 and TRBJ2-2, with D hard to call. Germline V CDR1 and CDR2: SGDLS, YYNGEE. V lost 0 bases to trimming and J lost 6 bases, with 3 bases between them. The CDR3 has 12 amino acids. CDR3 in DNA: TGTGCCAGCAGCGTAGTTCCCGGGGAGCTGTTTTTT. Protein: CASSVVPGELFF.

The J gene is TRBJ2-7, the V gene TRBV6-1; maybe TRBD1 (6 bases). V was shortened by 2 bases and J by 5 bases, with 16 bases between the two germline ends. Germline V gene data show CDR1 as MNHNS and CDR2 as SASEGT. The CDR3 runs to 15 residues. CDR3 region: CASSESGTRGNEQYF. CDR3 sequence (DNA): TGTGCCAGCAGTGAATCCGGGACACGGGGTAACGAGCAGTACTTC.

The chain combines TRBV2 with TRBJ2-3; 7 bases agree with TRBD2. The germline V gene encodes CDR1 SNHLY and CDR2 FYNNEI. V lost 2 bases, J lost 0 bases, and 8 bases stayed unmatched. The CDR3 loop spans 17 amino acids. The CDR3 bases are TGTGCCAGCAGTGAACTAGAGCTAGCGGACAGCACAGATACGCAGTATTTT. Its translation: CASSELELADSTDTQYF.

This clone has only one observation. The chain combines TRBV10-3 with TRBJ2-3; D is uncertain. CDR3 length: 16 amino acids. CDR1 is ENHRY, CDR2 SYGVKD, per germline. V was pared by 6 bases and J by 3 bases, with 19 bases between. The CDR3 sequence: CAIRNPLGGETDTQYF. The CDR3 DNA is TGTGCCATCAGAAACCCCCTCGGCGGAGAAACAGATACGCAGTATTTT.

This rearrangement joins TRBV4-3 to TRBJ1-5, with 7 bases matching TRBD1. Germline CDR1 and CDR2: LGHNA and YSLEER. Unmatched junction bases numbered 5, after V lost 0 bases and J lost 0 bases. The length of the CDR3 is 17 residues. The CDR3, as DNA: TGCGCCAGCAGCCAAGATTCGACAGGGATTAGCAATCAGCCCCAGCATTTT. Residues: CASSQDSTGISNQPQHF.

V gene TRBV9 combines with J gene TRBJ2-1; perhaps TRBD2 as D (5 bases). CDR3 length: 16 amino acids. CDR1 SGDLS and CDR2 YYNGEE come from the germline V gene. V lost 4 bases and J 0 bases, leaving 14 bases between the germline ends. The CDR3 DNA reads as TGTGCCAGCAGCCTCTCTGGGAGTAGCTCCTACAATGAGCAGTTCTTC. This encodes CASSLSGSSSYNEQFF.

The chain couples TRBV14 to TRBJ2-5, with 7 positions matching TRBD2. V dropped 0 bases and J dropped 1; count of bases not matched to a gene: 11. From germline, CDR1 is SGHDN and CDR2 FVKESK. This CDR3 is 18 amino acids long. CDR3 protein: CASSQEGRTRKLQETQYF. CDR3 in DNA: TGTGCCAGCAGCCAAGAAGGTAGGACTAGAAAACTCCAAGAGACCCAGTACTTC.

The chain carries TRBV4-2 and TRBJ2-7, with 8 bases that match TRBD2. V gave up 0 bases and J gave up 3 bases; unmatched junction bases: 4. Per the germline V gene, CDR1 is LGHNA and CDR2 is YNFKEQ. This CDR3 spans 15 amino acids. The CDR3 region is CASSQEASGFYEQYF. In DNA form, the CDR3 reads TGTGCCAGCAGCCAAGAGGCTAGCGGGTTCTACGAGCAGTACTTC.

For this clone: At one end the junction does not follow the germline gene, possibly because of a read error. This sequence joins TRBV7-7 and TRBJ2-5; 12 bases line up with TRBD2. This CDR3 comprises 17 residues. The germline V gene encodes CDR1 SSHAT and CDR2 FNYEAQ (reference sequence). The CDR3 loop is CASSLGLAGGSGETQYF. CDR3 nucleotides: TGTGCTAGCAGCTTAGGGCTAGCGGGAGGGTCGGGAGAGACCCAGTACTTC.